In this sample, the clone carrying this T cell receptor beta chain turned up once. Its antigen is as yet unknown. This entry belongs to a study of regulatory T cells in long-lasting Graves disease. General study findings and limits: Blood alone, not thyroid tissue, was studied. Those with persistent disease had in common more public clonotypes (fewer than 3,000) than new patients (approximately 1,000). Persistent Graves' disease cases displayed lower TCR diversity than newly diagnosed ones. Favored usage of TRBV28, TRBJ1-2 and TRBJ2-5 was recorded in persistent disease.

Investigators prepared the TCR beta libraries by applying iRepertoire HTBI primers and Arm-PCR of CDR3 regions. TCRdb used MiXCR to reprocess the multiplex PCR reads, holding one entry per CDR3 protein. The repertoire holds about 420,000 distinct CDR3 sequences, with roughly a quarter as singletons. The trim removed 3 bases at V and 4 bases at J, leaving 8 bases unmatched. CDR3 size: 16 residues. Germline V gives CDR1 MGHRA, CDR2 YSYEKL. Time point defined: persistent/refractory GD, antithyroid drugs over 5 years with positive TRAb. Following extraction of RNA from PBMCs, that RNA was used to make the TCR library.

The chain has TRBV4-1 and TRBJ1-3, with 8 bases lining up with TRBD1. The sequencing used peripheral blood mononuclear cells (PBMCs), collected when the disease was refractory, from a patient treated with antithyroid drugs. The source is a female donor with Graves disease. The CDR3 loop is CASSHWTGRPGNTIYF. In DNA form, the CDR3 reads TGCGCCAGCAGCCACTGGACAGGGCGTCCGGGAAACACCATATATTTT.